Following are 11 T cell receptor beta chains from one sample sequenced in a study of cytomegalovirus exposure and HLA in healthy donors. Primers included in the PCR were 60 Vbeta and 13 Jbeta primers. The assay was immunoSEQ multiplex PCR, and TCRdb's table has in-frame clones only and misses some. The sample lists 130,000 to 150,000 clones, roughly 87% occurring once. Sequencing was carried out using PBMCs. These receptors were obtained from a man aged 30-40 years in good health and CMV-seropositive.

The chain couples TRBV27 to TRBJ1-5, with 11 bases matching TRBD1. Looked up from germline, CDR1 is MNHEY and CDR2 is SMNVEV (reference sequence). With V trimmed by 3 bases and J by 0 bases, 1 base remained unmatched. This CDR3 has 16 residues. In DNA form, the CDR3 reads TGTGCCAGCAGTTTGGGGACAGGGGGTAGCAATCAGCCCCAGCATTTT. Translating it yields CASSLGTGGSNQPQHF.

The rearrangement links TRBV11-2 to TRBJ2-7, with 7 bases aligning to TRBD2. The CDR3 is made up of 13 amino acids. Germline CDR1 is SGHAT and CDR2 is FQNNGV. The junction had 6 bases not matched to a gene; V was cut back by 8 bases and J by 2 bases. CDR3 loop: CASGEGGPYEQYF. The CDR3 coding sequence is TGTGCCAGCGGGGAGGGAGGCCCCTACGAGCAGTACTTC.

This clone was counted a few times. V usage is TRBV18 and J usage is TRBJ1-1, with 8 bases lining up with TRBD1. This CDR3 is 15 amino acids long. The V gene end was trimmed by 6 bases and the J gene end by 0 bases; junction bases not matched to a gene: 6. Germline CDR1 reads KGHSH; CDR2 reads LQKENI. The CDR3 loop reads CASSRSTGVNTEAFF. The CDR3 DNA is TGTGCCAGCTCCCGATCGACAGGGGTGAACACTGAAGCTTTCTTT.

This clone occurred a few times. V gene TRBV2 combines with J gene TRBJ2-1; D perhaps matches TRBD1 (6 bases). V gave up 6 bases and J gave up 6 bases, with 12 bases separating them. Germline CDR1 SNHLY, CDR2 FYNNEI. This CDR3 has 13 amino acids. CDR3 sequence (DNA): TGTGCCAGCAGGATATTACAGGGCAATGAGCAGTTCTTC. Translating it yields CASRILQGNEQFF.

V and J are TRBV21-1 and TRBJ1-2; the table's TRBD1 call for D was not verified on the DNA. TRBV21-1 is a known pseudogene. The CDR3 consists of 13 residues. The CDR3 nucleotides are TGTGCCAGCAGCGATTCAGACAGGGGATGCTACACCTTC. It specifies CASSDSDRGCYTF.

The chain links TRBV4-2 to TRBJ2-3; TRBD2 might be the D (5 bases). The germline V gene encodes CDR1 LGHNA and CDR2 YNFKEQ. The CDR3 spans 15 residues. Trimming shortened V by 2 bases and J by 4 bases, and 13 bases separated the two germline ends. CDR3 DNA: TGTGCCAGCAGCCAATCGGGAAACGTCGCAGATACGCAGTATTTT. The encoded protein is CASSQSGNVADTQYF.

The V call is TRBV7-2, the J call TRBJ2-2; D call uncertain. Germline CDR1 and CDR2: SGHTA and FQGNSA. The CDR3 consists of 13 residues. V lost 4 bases to trimming and J lost 5 bases, with 8 bases between them. The CDR3 sequence is CASSSYLTGELFF. CDR3 nucleotides: TGTGCCAGCAGCTCGTATTTAACCGGGGAGCTGTTTTTT.

This clone was detected only once. This rearrangement joins TRBV7-9 to TRBJ2-1; 15 positions agree with TRBD2. CDR1 and CDR2 (germline): SEHNR, FQNEAQ (reference sequence). Trimming at V came to 3 bases and at J to 9 bases, leaving 3 bases not matched to a gene. The CDR3 runs to 15 residues. The CDR3 reads CASSFKGLAGGEQFF. In DNA, the CDR3 is TGTGCCAGCAGCTTTAAGGGACTAGCGGGGGGTGAGCAGTTCTTC.

For the CDR3, the DNA is TGCGCCAGCAGCTTGGCCCATGATGAGCAGTTCTTC. Its protein product is CASSLAHDEQFF. This chain links TRBV5-1 with TRBJ2-1; D remains ambiguous. Germline V gene lookup returns CDR1 SGHRS and CDR2 YFSETQ. The CDR3 contains 12 residues. V was trimmed by 0 bases and J by 8 bases, leaving 6 bases between them.

This clone appeared a few times. The genes are TRBV18 and TRBJ2-1, with 9 bases lining up with TRBD1. The CDR3 runs 15 residues. The germline CDR1 and CDR2 sequences are KGHSH and LQKENI. Unmatched junction bases numbered 3, after V lost 6 bases and J lost 0 bases. CDR3 residues: CASSPGQGSYNEQFF. CDR3 DNA: TGTGCCAGCTCCCCGGGACAGGGCTCCTACAATGAGCAGTTCTTC.

V usage is TRBV29-1 and J usage is TRBJ2-5, with D perhaps TRBD2 (6 bases). Trimming cost V 7 bases and J 2 bases, with 14 bases left between them. The CDR3 is 13 residues long. Per the germline V gene, CDR1 is SQVTM and CDR2 is ANQGSEA. The CDR3 loop reads CSAEGGTQETQYF. CDR3 DNA sequence: TGCAGCGCCGAGGGAGGTACTCAAGAGACCCAGTACTTC.